The 22 T cell receptor beta chains in this list originate from one sample, sequenced in a study of a mutant IDH1 vaccine in newly diagnosed glioma. Here immunoSEQ multiplex PCR was the method, and the copy in TCRdb shows in-frame clones only, minus some. The sample has tens of thousands of clones, around 83% seen once. As to time point: baseline, week 1 (first vaccination visit). Treatment reported: pre-vaccination baseline after standard-of-care therapy. The specimen comprised peripheral blood mononuclear cells (PBMCs), sampled from a glioma patient treated with radiotherapy, temozolomide or both. These receptors all come from a middle-aged man with glioma. Some clones in this sample may be carry-over from other donors' samples.

The V call is TRBV14, the J call TRBJ2-5; TRBD1 matches at 7 bases. The length of the CDR3 is 17 residues. The V segment lost 4 bases and the J segment 5 bases; nucleotides outside the gene matches: 16. Germline CDR1 reads SGHDN; CDR2 reads FVKESK. The DNA of the CDR3 is TGTGCCAGCAGCCGACGTACCAACGACAGGGTGACGGAGACCCAGTACTTC. Protein: CASSRRTNDRVTETQYF.

The chain recombines TRBV6-5 with TRBJ1-3; 7 nucleotides line up with TRBD1. This CDR3 is built from 16 residues. Trimming at V came to 0 bases and at J to 4 bases, leaving 6 bases not matched to a gene. CDR1 and CDR2 (germline): MNHEY, SVGAGI. The CDR3 sequence is CASSYSKQGNGNTIYF. The CDR3 region has the DNA TGTGCCAGCAGTTACTCGAAACAGGGGAACGGAAACACCATATATTTT.

This rearrangement joins TRBV19 to TRBJ1-1, with a tentative D call TRBD1 (6 bases). The length of the CDR3 is 13 residues. Looked up from germline, CDR1 is LNHDA and CDR2 is SQIVND (reference sequence). Trimming removed 7 bases from V and 1 base from J, with 10 bases in between. The CDR3 bases are TGTGCCAGTACAGGGGCAAGGAACACTGAAGCTTTCTTT. It translates to CASTGARNTEAFF.

The table lists this clone with a few counts. J is TRBJ2-1 and V is TRBV6-4; D gene uncertain. This CDR3 contains 13 residues. Germline-derived CDR1 and CDR2 are MRHNA and SNTAGT. The V end was cut by 0 bases, the J end by 13 bases, with 13 bases between. CDR3 region: CASSDSSTALQFF. The CDR3 DNA reads TGTGCCAGCAGTGACTCGAGCACGGCCCTTCAGTTCTTC.

This chain links TRBV6-5 with TRBJ1-2; 7 nucleotides match TRBD1. Germline V lookup: CDR1 MNHEY, CDR2 SVGAGI. V trimming: 6 bases; J trimming: 6 bases; junction bases outside the gene matches: 10. This CDR3 has 14 residues. DNA of the CDR3: TGTGCCAGCAGGCCGACAGGGCAGGAGAATGGCTACACCTTC. This sequence encodes CASRPTGQENGYTF.

This chain connects TRBV4-1 to TRBJ1-1, with 10 bases aligning to TRBD1. The CDR3 spans 14 residues. V shed 6 bases and J 6 bases; nucleotides not matched to a gene: 7. Germline lookup yields CDR1 MGHRA and CDR2 YSYEKL. CDR3 nucleotide sequence: TGCGCCAGCAGGCTGGACAGGGGGGCGGCTGAAGCTTTCTTT. It specifies CASRLDRGAAEAFF.

The CDR3 DNA follows: TGTGCCAGCAGCCCCTCCGACGGGAGAAAGACCCAGTACTTC. It codes for CASSPSDGRKTQYF. The rearrangement uses TRBV7-2 and TRBJ2-5; TRBD2 is a possible D gene (6 bases). The CDR3 covers 14 residues. Germline V gene lookup returns CDR1 SGHTA and CDR2 FQGNSA. Trimming took off 5 bases at V and 6 bases at J, with 16 bases between the two ends.

The rearrangement uses TRBV19 and TRBJ1-5, with 9 bases that match TRBD1. Per germline, CDR1 LNHDA and CDR2 SQIVND (reference sequence). With 7 bases clipped from V and 6 bases from J, the junction kept 7 bases outside the gene matches. The CDR3 is 14 amino acids. The DNA for the CDR3 is TGTGCCAGTAATCCCAACAGGGGGCTTCAGCCCCAGCATTTT. Protein product: CASNPNRGLQPQHF.

The rearrangement joins TRBV6-4 to TRBJ2-3, with a weak D call TRBD1 (6 bases). The germline gives CDR1 MRHNA, CDR2 SNTAGT. The germline V and J ends were trimmed by 0 bases and 10 bases, with 11 bases remaining between them. The CDR3 has 13 amino acids. The CDR3 loop reads CASSDSSGAAQYF. CDR3 DNA sequence: TGTGCCAGCAGTGACTCGTCAGGGGCAGCGCAGTATTTT.

The rearrangement uses TRBV28 and TRBJ2-7; 7 bases fit TRBD1. V shed 5 bases, J shed 5 bases, and the junction held 3 bases outside the gene matches. The CDR3 runs to 12 residues. The germline CDR1 and CDR2 sequences are MDHEN and SYDVKM. Written as DNA, the CDR3 is TGTGCCAGCAGTCCCGACAGGGACGAGCAGTACTTC. This codes for CASSPDRDEQYF.

The chain couples TRBV7-9 to TRBJ2-3; 8 bases line up with TRBD1. Germline V gene data show CDR1 as SEHNR and CDR2 as FQNEAQ (reference sequence). The CDR3 is made up of 15 amino acids. The J segment lost 5 bases and the V segment lost 3 bases, leaving 7 bases of the junction unmatched. The CDR3 DNA reads TGTGCCAGCAGCTTCCACAGGGGGAAGGGAGATACGCAGTATTTT. This codes for CASSFHRGKGDTQYF.

The CDR3 reads CASSLGSSTYEQYF. The CDR3 region has the DNA TGTGCCAGCAGCTTAGGCAGTTCCACCTACGAGCAGTACTTC. The chain recombines TRBV7-8 with TRBJ2-7; D ambiguous. Germline loops: CDR1 SGHVS, CDR2 FQNEAQ. The CDR3 spans 14 residues. V lost 1 base to trimming and J lost 2 bases, with 9 bases between them.

As regards this clone: It is likely a read error, because the conserved phenylalanine at the end of the CDR3 is missing. The chain uses TRBV5-1 and TRBJ2-7, with D perhaps matching TRBD1 or TRBD2 (5 bases each). CDR3 length: 14 amino acids. Trimming pared 4 bases from V and 1 base from J, leaving 12 bases between. From germline, CDR1 is SGHRS and CDR2 YFSETQ. CDR3 protein: CASSPSWGSYEQYL. CDR3 in DNA: TGCGCCAGCAGCCCCAGTTGGGGGTCCTACGAGCAGTACTTG.

The J gene is TRBJ1-1, the V gene TRBV11-3, with 7 bases aligning to TRBD1. J was trimmed by 5 bases and V by 6 bases; bases with no gene match: 6. The CDR3 runs to 13 residues. Germline V gene sequence: CDR1 SGHNT, CDR2 YENEEA. In DNA, the CDR3 is TGTGCCAGCAGGGGGGCAGGGGGAACTGAAGCTTTCTTT. Amino acid sequence: CASRGAGGTEAFF. Looking up the rest from reference TRBV11-3 and TRBJ1-1 gives the full variable domain: EAGVVQSPRYKIIEKKQPVAFWCNPISGHNTLYWYLQNLGQGPELLIRYENEEAVDDSQLPKDRFSAERLKGVDSTLKIQPAELGDSAVYLCASRGAGGTEAFFGQGTRLTVV.

The CDR3 is CASSSQGARQPQHF. DNA of the CDR3: TGTGCCAGCAGCTCGCAGGGGGCTCGGCAGCCCCAGCATTTT. The chain combines TRBV5-5 with TRBJ1-5, with 8 bases identical to TRBD1. The CDR3 spans 14 residues. Germline CDR1 and CDR2: SGHKS and YYEKEE (reference sequence). With 3 bases clipped from V and 7 bases from J, the junction kept 6 bases outside the gene matches. Supplemented by reference TRBV5-5 and TRBJ1-5, the full variable domain reads DAGVTQSPTHLIKTRGQQVTLRCSPISGHKSVSWYQQVLGQGPQFIFQYYEKEERGRGNFPDRFSARQFPNYSSELNVNALLLGDSALYLCASSSQGARQPQHFGDGTRLSIL.

CDR3 coding DNA: TGTGCCAGCAGCAGGGACAGGGCCCACTCTGGAAACACCATATATTTT. It specifies CASSRDRAHSGNTIYF. This chain joins TRBV11-2 and TRBJ1-3; 9 bases agree with TRBD1. The CDR3 covers 16 residues. Looked up from germline, CDR1 is SGHAT and CDR2 is FQNNGV. V was pared by 5 bases and J by 0 bases, with 5 bases of the junction left unmatched.

This clone was counted a few times. The gene calls are TRBV7-6 and TRBJ2-2; 8 bases agree with TRBD1. This CDR3 has 16 residues. Germline CDR1 and CDR2: SGHVS and FNYEAQ. V lost 5 bases and J lost 1; bases outside the gene matches: 6. The CDR3 is CASSTGQGGNTGELFF. The CDR3 DNA is TGTGCCAGCAGCACCGGACAGGGTGGGAACACCGGGGAGCTGTTTTTT.

CDR3 region: CASSSSAGAGYEQYF. In nucleotides, the CDR3 is TGTGCCAGCAGCTCGTCAGCGGGGGCGGGTTACGAGCAGTACTTC. This sequence joins TRBV7-2 and TRBJ2-7; the match to TRBD2 covers 8 bases. The germline V gene has CDR1 SGHTA and CDR2 FQGNSA. The CDR3 contains 15 residues. Trimming at V came to 4 bases and at J to 4 bases, leaving 9 bases not matched to a gene.

V is TRBV11-3 and J is TRBJ2-2; D is unresolved. V was shortened by 6 bases and J by 5 bases, with 10 bases between the two germline ends. The CDR3 consists of 13 residues. Germline assignment: CDR1 SGHNT and CDR2 YENEEA. For the CDR3, the DNA is TGTGCCAGCAGGGTTCCCGGTACCGGGGAGCTGTTTTTT. Its protein product is CASRVPGTGELFF.

The rearrangement uses TRBV5-1 and TRBJ1-1; no firm D call. Trimming left V 1 base short and J 5 bases short, with 9 bases between. Germline V gives CDR1 SGHRS, CDR2 YFSETQ. The length of the CDR3 is 13 residues. The CDR3 DNA sequence: TGCGCCAGCAGCTTGATACGGGAGACTGAAGCTTTCTTT. Its translation: CASSLIRETEAFF.

The rearrangement joins TRBV6-4 to TRBJ2-3, with D maybe TRBD2 (6 bases). V lost 5 bases to trimming and J lost 0 bases, with 9 bases between them. The CDR3 spans 14 residues. Germline assignment: CDR1 MRHNA and CDR2 SNTAGT. The CDR3 nucleotides read TGTGCCAGCAGTCCCAGCGGGAGCACAGATACGCAGTATTTT. Translated, it gives CASSPSGSTDTQYF.

A single count supports this clone. The V and J genes are TRBV5-4 and TRBJ2-5, with TRBD1 as a possible D gene (6 bases). CDR3 length equals 15 residues. Germline values: CDR1 SGHNT, CDR2 YYREEE (reference sequence). Between the trimmed V and J ends, which lost 0 bases and 3 bases, there was a span of 12 bases. As DNA, the CDR3 is TGTGCCAGCAGCTTGGTGAGGAAGGGGGAAGAGACCCAGTACTTC. Its translation is CASSLVRKGEETQYF.